This T cell receptor (beta chain) was obtained from a study of cytomegalovirus exposure and HLA in healthy donors. Study-wide points: Rarity held for most TCR sequences, but there were some public TCRs that occurred in many donors.

About this clone: Its specificity is unknown.

The primer mix had 60 Vbeta and 13 Jbeta primers. The method was immunoSEQ multiplex PCR; TCRdb's version includes in-frame clones alone and lacks a portion of them. Among approximately 190,000 clones listed, around 81% were seen once. The J segment lost 2 bases and the V segment lost 0 bases, leaving 2 bases of the junction unmatched. Looked up from germline, CDR1 is WNHNN and CDR2 is SYGVQD (reference sequence). The CDR3 is 15 residues long. Sequences were obtained from PBMCs. This rearrangement joins TRBV10-1 to TRBJ2-5; 8 positions agree with TRBD1. This TCR was sampled from a woman younger than 35 in good health and CMV-seropositive. CDR3: CASSESGQGQETQYF. The CDR3 DNA is TGCGCCAGCAGTGAGTCTGGACAGGGACAAGAGACCCAGTACTTC.